This T cell receptor beta chain was retrieved from a study of Graves' ophthalmopathy and Graves' hyperthyroidism. Patients were diagnosed from clinical symptoms, serum thyroxine, TRAb, thyroid ultrasound and orbital computed tomography. Study-wide points: In blood appeared most of the expanded thyroid clonotypes whose frequency exceeded 0.001. Classification of ophthalmopathy versus stable hyperthyroidism by a 13-signature model yielded around 91% sensitivity and about 81% specificity.

The TCR beta CDR3 regions underwent amplification from RNA transcripts. First-round RT-PCR used HTBI primers; second-round multiplex PCR followed. TCRdb reprocessed the multiplex PCR reads via MiXCR and lists one record per CDR3 protein. The table lists around 660,000 distinct CDR3 sequences, 35% to 45% of them singletons. With respect to this clonotype: The antigen is unknown.

Trimming took 8 bases from V and 2 from J, leaving 12 bases between them. Germline CDR1 MGHDK, CDR2 SYGVNS. This CDR3 is 13 amino acids long. The rearrangement joins TRBV25-1 to TRBJ1-1, with unresolved D. Sequenced: peripheral blood. The source is an adult man with Graves' ophthalmopathy. The DNA for the CDR3 is TGTGCCAGCTTGGCTTGGGGAAACACTGAAGCTTTCTTT. This gives the protein CASLAWGNTEAFF.